A selection of T cell receptor beta chains follows, all from one sample in a study of blood T cell repertoires in COVID-19. The table came from immunoSEQ multiplex PCR; TCRdb's copy has only in-frame clones and leaves some out. The sample holds 150,000 to 200,000 clones, about 82% seen once. The sequencing input was peripheral blood. Receptor source: a woman aged 80 or over with COVID-19, enrolled during active disease. Each CDR3 is given with its conserved first and last residue.

V: TRBV3-1/TRBV3-2; CDR3: CASSQPGVNTEAFF
V: TRBV5-1; CDR3: CASTGLGTEKLFF
V: TRBV4-2; CDR3: CASSQETGVNEKLFF
V: TRBV5-1; CDR3: CASTPGPGQSNSPLHF
V: TRBV11-2; CDR3: CASSPGGGGAMAEAFF
V: TRBV5-6; CDR3: CASSPRAGAPPTTQYF
V: TRBV13; CDR3: CASSFGNSYEQYF
V: TRBV9; CDR3: CASSVHAGNTEAFF
V: TRBV4-2; CDR3: CASSQEWRNSPLHF
V: TRBV9; CDR3: CASSVRGTSVNEQFF
V: TRBV5-1; CDR3: CASSLSNNEQFF
V: TRBV29-1; CDR3: CSVEQGNGGYTF
V: TRBV28; CDR3: CASSPGTYGYTF
V: TRBV7-7; CDR3: CASSATGAYTQYF
V: TRBV25-1; CDR3: CASSLGQGGAETQYF
V: TRBV20-1; CDR3: CSASTDAGGAFF
V: TRBV9; CDR3: CASSAQGAGVEKLFF
V: TRBV9; CDR3: CASSLDRGGGYTF
V: TRBV18; CDR3: CASSEQGTGVSEQYF
V: TRBV3-1/TRBV3-2; CDR3: CASSQDGKNIQYF
V: TRBV6-5; CDR3: CATRNRGLGETQYF
V: TRBV4-1; CDR3: CASSQGRMRIF
V: TRBV12-3/TRBV12-4; CDR3: CASSLSYNEQFF
V: TRBV4-2; CDR3: CASSHGGAGTDYYEQYF
V: TRBV2; CDR3: CASSEGPSSYNSPLHF
V: TRBV5-4; CDR3: CASSLGGGPGETQYF
V: TRBV2; CDR3: CASSESAYNEQFF
V: TRBV27; CDR3: CASSFVPGETQYF
V: TRBV5-1; CDR3: CASSLAQGLDTQYF
V: TRBV10-1; CDR3: CASSTGAYEQYF
V: TRBV25-1; CDR3: CASSPAGGPGETQYF
V: TRBV18; CDR3: CASSPPWQGAMNTEAFF
V: TRBV6-5; CDR3: CASRRDRNTGELFF
V: TRBV7-6; CDR3: CASSPPGTGYGYTF
V: TRBV27; CDR3: CASSSSAWGVRGYTF
V: TRBV6-6; CDR3: CASSSYFRRESDEQFF
V: TRBV9; CDR3: CASSVAGTGREKLFF
V: TRBV5-6; CDR3: CASSRGGSDGYTF
V: TRBV15; CDR3: CATSRSTRDIQYF
V: TRBV12-3/TRBV12-4; CDR3: CASSSTSNEQFF
V: TRBV6-1; CDR3: CASSDPWGQGRYEQYF
V: TRBV9; CDR3: CASSAGTAFYGYTF
V: TRBV7-2; CDR3: CASSFWASGNTIYF
V: TRBV19; CDR3: CATQSPIFYGYTF
V: TRBV2; CDR3: CASSDPTAGNSPLHF